This T cell receptor (beta chain) is drawn from a study of CD8 T cells in ankylosing spondylitis. Study results and caveats: Reportedly, significant enrichment of disease-linked clones occurred in matched ankylosing spondylitis synovial fluid.

On this clonotype: The target antigen is unknown.

Per the germline V gene, CDR1 is MNHEY and CDR2 is SVGAGI. V shed 10 bases and J shed 8 bases, with 17 bases lying between them. The CDR3 is made up of 12 amino acids. Making the TCR beta libraries involved quantitative 5'-RACE with molecular barcodes. Each CDR3 protein gets one entry after TCRdb re-called the 5' RACE reads with MiXCR. The table shows roughly 180,000 distinct CDR3 sequences, with roughly 10% occurring only once. Specimen: blood, either unsorted or a sorted T cell fraction (not recorded which). The sequence was obtained from a female donor with ankylosing spondylitis or in good health (not recorded which). The J gene is TRBJ1-2, the V gene TRBV6-5; D is unclear. Here the CDR3 DNA reads TGTGCCATTTTCGAGGGCAGAGGCGGCTACACCTTC. It encodes CAIFEGRGGYTF.